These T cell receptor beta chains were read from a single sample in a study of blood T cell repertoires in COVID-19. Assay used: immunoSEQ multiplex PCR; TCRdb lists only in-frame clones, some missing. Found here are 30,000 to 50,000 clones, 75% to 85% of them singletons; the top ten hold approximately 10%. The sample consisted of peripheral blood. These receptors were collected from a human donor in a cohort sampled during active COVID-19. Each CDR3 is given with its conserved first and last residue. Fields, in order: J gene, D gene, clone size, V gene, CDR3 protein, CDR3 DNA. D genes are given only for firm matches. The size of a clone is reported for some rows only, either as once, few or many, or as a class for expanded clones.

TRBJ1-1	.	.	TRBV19	CASKWGRDRDTEAFF	TGTGCCAGTAAATGGGGCAGGGATCGCGACACTGAAGCTTTCTTT
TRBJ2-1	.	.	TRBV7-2	CASSSKTESSYNEQFF	TGTGCCAGCAGCTCCAAGACAGAAAGCTCCTACAATGAGCAGTTCTTC
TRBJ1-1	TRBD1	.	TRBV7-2	CASSTRTGQNTEAFF	TGTGCCAGCAGCACGAGGACAGGGCAAAACACTGAAGCTTTCTTT
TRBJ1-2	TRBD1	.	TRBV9	CASSPGTGEYGYTF	TGTGCCAGCAGCCCTGGGACAGGGGAATATGGCTACACCTTC
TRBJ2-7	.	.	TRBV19	CASSIVGEVYEQYF	TGTGCCAGTAGTATAGTCGGGGAAGTCTACGAGCAGTACTTC
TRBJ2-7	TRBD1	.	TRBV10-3	CAISARQGDDEQYF	TGTGCCATCAGCGCCAGGCAGGGGGACGACGAGCAGTACTTC
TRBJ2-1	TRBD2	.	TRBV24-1	CATSDSRAGVGNEQFF	TGTGCCACCAGTGATTCCCGAGCGGGAGTGGGGAATGAGCAGTTCTTC
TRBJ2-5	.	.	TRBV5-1	CASSLQAIRETQYF	TGCGCCAGCAGCTTACAGGCTATCCGGGAGACCCAGTACTTC
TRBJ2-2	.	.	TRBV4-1	CASSQGEREGAGELFF	TGCGCCAGCAGCCAGGGTGAGAGGGAAGGCGCCGGGGAGCTGTTTTTT
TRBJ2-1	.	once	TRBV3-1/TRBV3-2	CASSLGHEQFF	TGTGCCAGCAGCCTTGGCCATGAGCAGTTCTTC
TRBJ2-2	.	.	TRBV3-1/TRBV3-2	CASSLPTGELFF	TGTGCCAGCAGCCTCCCGACCGGGGAGCTGTTTTTT
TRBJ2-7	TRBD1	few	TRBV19	CASSSWTGAGDYEQYF	TGTGCCAGTAGTTCTTGGACAGGGGCAGGGGACTACGAGCAGTACTTC
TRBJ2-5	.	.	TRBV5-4	CASSLVGNRETQYF	TGTGCCAGCAGCTTGGTAGGGAACAGGGAGACCCAGTACTTC
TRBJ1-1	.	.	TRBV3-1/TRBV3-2	CASSQVGQNTEAFF	TGTGCCAGCAGCCAAGTTGGCCAGAACACTGAAGCTTTCTTT
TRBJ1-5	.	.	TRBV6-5	CASSRQYNQPQHF	TGTGCCAGCAGTCGACAGTATAATCAGCCCCAGCATTTT
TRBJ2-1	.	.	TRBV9	CASSVEHGRNEQFF	TGTGCCAGCAGCGTAGAGCATGGGAGGAATGAGCAGTTCTTC
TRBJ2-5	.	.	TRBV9	CASSVGAGQETQYF	TGTGCCAGCAGCGTAGGCGCAGGGCAAGAGACCCAGTACTTC
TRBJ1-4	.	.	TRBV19	CASSRQLNEKLFF	TGTGCCAGTAGTAGACAGCTAAATGAAAAACTGTTTTTT
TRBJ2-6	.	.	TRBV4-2	CASSPNPSTGANVLTF	TGTGCCAGCAGCCCCAACCCGAGCACTGGGGCCAACGTCCTGACTTTC
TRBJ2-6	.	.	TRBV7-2	CASSLGAGTSGANVLTF	TGTGCCAGCAGCTTAGGTGCAGGCACCTCTGGGGCCAACGTCCTGACTTTC
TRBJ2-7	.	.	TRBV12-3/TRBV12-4	CASSSLQGYEQYF	TGTGCCAGCAGTTCCCTCCAGGGCTACGAGCAGTACTTC
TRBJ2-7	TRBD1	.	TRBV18	CASSRRQGDEQYF	TGTGCCAGCTCACGGCGCCAGGGGGACGAGCAGTACTTC